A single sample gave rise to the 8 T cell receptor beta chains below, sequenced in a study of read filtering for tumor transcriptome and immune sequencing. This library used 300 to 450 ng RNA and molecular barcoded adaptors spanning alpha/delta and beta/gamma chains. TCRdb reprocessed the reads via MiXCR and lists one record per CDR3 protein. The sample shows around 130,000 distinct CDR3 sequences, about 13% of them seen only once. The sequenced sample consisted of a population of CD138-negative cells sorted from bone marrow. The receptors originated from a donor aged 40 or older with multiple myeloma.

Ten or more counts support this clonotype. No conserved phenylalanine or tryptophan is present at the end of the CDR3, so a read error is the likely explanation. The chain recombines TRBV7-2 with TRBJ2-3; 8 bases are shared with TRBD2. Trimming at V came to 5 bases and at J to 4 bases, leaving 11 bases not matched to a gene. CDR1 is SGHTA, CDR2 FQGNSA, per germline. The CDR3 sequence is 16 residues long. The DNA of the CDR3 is TGTGCCAGCAGCGCTGCGAGCGGGAGCTTGCCAGATACGCAGTATTAT. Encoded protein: CASSAASGSLPDTQYY.

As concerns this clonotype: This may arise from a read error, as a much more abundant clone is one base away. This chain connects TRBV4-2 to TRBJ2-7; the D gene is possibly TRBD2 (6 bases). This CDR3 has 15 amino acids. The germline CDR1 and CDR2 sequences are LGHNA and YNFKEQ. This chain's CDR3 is CASSQDLGLPYERYF. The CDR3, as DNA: TGTGCCAGCAGCCAAGACCTGGGACTTCCTTACGAGCGGTACTTC.

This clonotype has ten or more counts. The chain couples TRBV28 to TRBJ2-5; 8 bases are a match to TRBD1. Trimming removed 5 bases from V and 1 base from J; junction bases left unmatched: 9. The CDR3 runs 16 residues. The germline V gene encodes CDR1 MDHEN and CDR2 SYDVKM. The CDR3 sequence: CASSPHSGTGQETQYF. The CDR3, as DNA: TGTGCCAGCAGTCCCCACTCCGGGACAGGCCAAGAGACCCAGTACTTC.

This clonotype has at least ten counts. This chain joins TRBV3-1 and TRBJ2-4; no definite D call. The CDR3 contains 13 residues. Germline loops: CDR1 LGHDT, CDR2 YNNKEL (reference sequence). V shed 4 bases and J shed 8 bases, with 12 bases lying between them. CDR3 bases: TGTGCCAGCAGCCTTAGGCCGGCCGACATTCAGTACTTC. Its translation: CASSLRPADIQYF. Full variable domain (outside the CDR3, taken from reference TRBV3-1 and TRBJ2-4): DTAVSQTPKYLVTQMGNDKSIKCEQNLGHDTMYWYKQDSKKFLKIMFSYNNKELIINETVPNRFSPKSPDKAHLNLHINSLELGDSAVYFCASSLRPADIQYFGAGTRLSVL.

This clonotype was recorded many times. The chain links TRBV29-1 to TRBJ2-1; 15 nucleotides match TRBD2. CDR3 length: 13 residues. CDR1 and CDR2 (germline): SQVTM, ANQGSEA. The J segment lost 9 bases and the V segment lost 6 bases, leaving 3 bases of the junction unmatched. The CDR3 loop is CSVLGLAGGEQFF. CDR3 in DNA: TGCAGCGTCCTGGGACTAGCGGGAGGTGAGCAGTTCTTC.

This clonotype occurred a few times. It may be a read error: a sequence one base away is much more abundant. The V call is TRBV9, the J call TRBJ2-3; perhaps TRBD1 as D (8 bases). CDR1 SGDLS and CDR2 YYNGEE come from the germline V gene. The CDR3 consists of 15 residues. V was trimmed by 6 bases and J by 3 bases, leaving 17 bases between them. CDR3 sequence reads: CASNRTGRATDTQYF. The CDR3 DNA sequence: TGTGCCAGCAATCGGACAGGGAGGGCGACAGATACGCAGTATTTT.

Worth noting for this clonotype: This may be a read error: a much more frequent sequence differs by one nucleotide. CDR3 sequence: CARGLDRADTQYF. As DNA, the CDR3 is TGTGCTCGTGGTTTGGACAGGGCGGATACCCAGTACTTC. The V call is TRBV12-5, the J call TRBJ2-5; 8 bases match TRBD1. The CDR3 length is 13 residues. Germline V CDR1 and CDR2: LGHNT, FRNRAP. The whole variable domain, remainder taken from reference TRBV12-5 and TRBJ2-5, is DARVTQTPRHKVTEMGQEVTMRCQPILGHNTVFWYRQTMMQGLELLAYFRNRAPLDDSGMPKDRFSAEMPDATLATLKIQPSEPRDSAVYFCARGLDRADTQYFGPGTRLLVL.

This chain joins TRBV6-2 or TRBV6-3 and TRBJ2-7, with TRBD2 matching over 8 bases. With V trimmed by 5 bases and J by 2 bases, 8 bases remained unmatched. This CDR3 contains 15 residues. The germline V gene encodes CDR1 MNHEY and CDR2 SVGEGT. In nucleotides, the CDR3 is TGTGCCAGCAGTGAACATAGCGGGGCTACCTACGAGCAGTACTTC. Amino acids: CASSEHSGATYEQYF.